This TCR beta chain was documented in a study of T cells in Graves' hyperthyroidism and ophthalmopathy. Trimming left V 0 bases short and J 2 bases short, with 11 bases between. Germline V lookup: CDR1 MNHEY, CDR2 SMNVEV (reference sequence). The CDR3 sequence is 16 residues long. The study enrolled patients aged 18 to 65 with newly diagnosed hyperthyroidism of under 2 months' duration. Fresh peripheral blood, approximately 9.1 ml, was the source of the PBMCs. This clonotype occurred a few times. Its antigen is currently unknown. Amplification yielded TCR beta CDR3 regions, with RNA transcripts as the source. The HTBI primer set was used in a first-round RT-PCR of the TCR CDR3. From the multiplex PCR reads, TCRdb called clonotypes with MiXCR, one entry per CDR3 protein. The sample yields about 400,000 distinct CDR3 sequences, more than 13% seen once. Overall study results and limits: In the blood, most expanded thyroid clonotypes above 0.001 appeared as well.

Sequences were obtained from blood. V and J are TRBV27 and TRBJ1-5, with D unresolved. The receptor was isolated from a woman younger than 45 with Graves' hyperthyroidism. CDR3: CASSLSGTYGNQPQHF. CDR3 DNA: TGTGCCAGCAGTTTATCAGGAACCTATGGCAATCAGCCCCAGCATTTT.